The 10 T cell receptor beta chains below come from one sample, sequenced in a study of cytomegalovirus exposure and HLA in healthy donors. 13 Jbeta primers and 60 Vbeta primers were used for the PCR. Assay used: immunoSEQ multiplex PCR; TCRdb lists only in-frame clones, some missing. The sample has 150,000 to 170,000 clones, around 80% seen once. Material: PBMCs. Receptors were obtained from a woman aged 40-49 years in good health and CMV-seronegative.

As DNA, the CDR3 is TGTGCCAGCTCGTTACAGGGAGGGGAGCAGTACTTC. Translated: CASSLQGGEQYF. V and J are TRBV27 and TRBJ2-7; perhaps TRBD2 as D (7 bases). Germline V gives CDR1 MNHEY, CDR2 SMNVEV (reference sequence). This CDR3 spans 12 amino acids. Between the trimmed V and J ends, which lost 8 bases and 7 bases, there was a span of 15 bases.

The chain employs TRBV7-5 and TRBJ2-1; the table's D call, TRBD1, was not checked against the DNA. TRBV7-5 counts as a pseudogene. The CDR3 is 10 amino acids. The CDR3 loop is CASRYNEQFF. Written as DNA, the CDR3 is TGTGCCAGCAGGTACAATGAGCAGTTCTTC.

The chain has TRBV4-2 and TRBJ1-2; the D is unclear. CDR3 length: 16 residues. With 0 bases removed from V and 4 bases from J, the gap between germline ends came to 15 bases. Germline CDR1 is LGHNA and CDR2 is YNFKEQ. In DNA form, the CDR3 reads TGTGCCAGCAGCCAAGACGGAGGGCAGGTAGCCTATGGCTACACCTTC. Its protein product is CASSQDGGQVAYGYTF.

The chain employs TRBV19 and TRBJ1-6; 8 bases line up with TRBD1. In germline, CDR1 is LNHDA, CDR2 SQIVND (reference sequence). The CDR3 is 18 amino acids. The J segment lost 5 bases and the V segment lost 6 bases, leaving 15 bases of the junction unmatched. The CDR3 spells CASSQLFSGTGHNSPLHF. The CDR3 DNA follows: TGTGCCAGTAGCCAACTTTTCTCCGGGACAGGCCATAATTCACCCCTCCACTTT.

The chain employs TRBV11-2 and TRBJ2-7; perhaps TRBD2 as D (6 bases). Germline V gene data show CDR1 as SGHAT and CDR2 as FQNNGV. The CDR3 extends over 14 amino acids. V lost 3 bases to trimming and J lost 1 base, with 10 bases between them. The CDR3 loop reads CASSLAGFSYEQYF. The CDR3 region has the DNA TGTGCCAGCAGCTTGGCGGGATTTTCCTACGAGCAGTACTTC. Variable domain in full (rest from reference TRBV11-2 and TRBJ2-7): EAGVAQSPRYKIIEKRQSVAFWCNPISGHATLYWYQQILGQGPKLLIQFQNNGVVDDSQLPKDRFSAERLKGVDSTLKIQPAKLEDSAVYLCASSLAGFSYEQYFGPGTRLTVT.

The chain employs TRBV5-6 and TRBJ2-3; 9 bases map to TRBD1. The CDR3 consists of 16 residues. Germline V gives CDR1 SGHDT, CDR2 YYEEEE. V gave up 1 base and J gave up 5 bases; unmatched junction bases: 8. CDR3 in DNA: TGTGCCAGCAGCTTGCTGTACAGGGGGCCAAGAGATACGCAGTATTTT. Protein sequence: CASSLLYRGPRDTQYF.

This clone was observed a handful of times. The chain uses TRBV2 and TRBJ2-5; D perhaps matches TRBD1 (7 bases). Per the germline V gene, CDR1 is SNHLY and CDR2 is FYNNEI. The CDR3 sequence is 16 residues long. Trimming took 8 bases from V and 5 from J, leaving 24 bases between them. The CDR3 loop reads CASRSEGAGRAETQYF. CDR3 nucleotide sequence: TGTGCCAGCCGTAGCGAGGGGGCGGGAAGAGCGGAGACCCAGTACTTC. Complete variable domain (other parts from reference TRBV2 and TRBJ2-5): EPEVTQTPSHQVTQMGQEVILRCVPISNHLYFYWYRQILGQKVEFLVSFYNNEISEKSEIFDDQFSVERPDGSNFTLKIRSTKLEDSAMYFCASRSEGAGRAETQYFGPGTRLLVL.

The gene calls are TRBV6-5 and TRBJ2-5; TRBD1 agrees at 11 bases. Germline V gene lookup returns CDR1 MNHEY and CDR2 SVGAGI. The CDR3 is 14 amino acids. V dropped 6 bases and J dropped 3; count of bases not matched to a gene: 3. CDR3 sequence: CASSPGQGEETQYF. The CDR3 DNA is TGTGCCAGCAGCCCGGGACAGGGGGAAGAGACCCAGTACTTC.

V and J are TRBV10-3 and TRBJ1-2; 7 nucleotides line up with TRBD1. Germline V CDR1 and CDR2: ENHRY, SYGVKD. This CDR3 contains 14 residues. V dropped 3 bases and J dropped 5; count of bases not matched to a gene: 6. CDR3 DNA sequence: TGTGCCATCAGTGAAGCAGGGGGGCAGTATGGCTACACCTTC. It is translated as CAISEAGGQYGYTF.

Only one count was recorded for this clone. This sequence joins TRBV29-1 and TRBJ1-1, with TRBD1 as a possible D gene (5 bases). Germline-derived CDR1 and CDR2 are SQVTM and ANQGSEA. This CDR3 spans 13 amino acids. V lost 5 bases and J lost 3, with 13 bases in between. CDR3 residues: CSVSRGTDTEAFF. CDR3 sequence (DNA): TGCAGCGTTTCACGGGGGACGGACACTGAAGCTTTCTTT. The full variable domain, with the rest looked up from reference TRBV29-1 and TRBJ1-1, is SAVISQKPSRDICQRGTSLTIQCQVDSQVTMMFWYRQQPGQSLTLIATANQGSEATYESGFVIDKFPISRPNLTFSTLTVSNMSPEDSSIYLCSVSRGTDTEAFFGQGTRLTVV.